The subject of this entry is one TCR beta chain. The CDR3 totals 15 residues. CDR1 and CDR2 from the germline V gene are KGHDR and SFDVKD. The ends were cut back, 3 bases at V and 0 bases at J, with 9 bases in the middle. The source of the sample is a study of T cells after yellow fever vaccination. Each CDR3 protein is one row after TCRdb ran MiXCR on the 5' RACE reads. The sample has approximately 300,000 distinct CDR3 sequences; 7.5% to 9% are singletons. Material: PBMCs, obtained on the day of the first yellow fever vaccination. This receptor was obtained from a man in his late teens or twenties who received the YFV17D yellow fever vaccine. The rearrangement uses TRBV24-1 and TRBJ2-3; D unresolved. The CDR3 DNA reads TGTGCCACCAGTGATGCAACGGACAGCACAGATACGCAGTATTTT. Translated, it gives CATSDATDSTDTQYF.